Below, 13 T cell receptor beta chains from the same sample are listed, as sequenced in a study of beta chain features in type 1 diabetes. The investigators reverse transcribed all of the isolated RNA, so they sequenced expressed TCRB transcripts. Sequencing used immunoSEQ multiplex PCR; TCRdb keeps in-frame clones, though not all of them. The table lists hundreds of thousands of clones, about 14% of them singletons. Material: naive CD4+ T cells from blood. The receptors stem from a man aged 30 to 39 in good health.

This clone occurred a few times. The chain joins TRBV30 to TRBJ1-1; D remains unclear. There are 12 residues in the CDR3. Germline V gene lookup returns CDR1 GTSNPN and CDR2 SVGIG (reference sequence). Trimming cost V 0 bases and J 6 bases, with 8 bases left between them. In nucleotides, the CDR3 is TGTGCCTGGAGTGTAAGTAGGGCTGAAGCTTTCTTT. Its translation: CAWSVSRAEAFF.

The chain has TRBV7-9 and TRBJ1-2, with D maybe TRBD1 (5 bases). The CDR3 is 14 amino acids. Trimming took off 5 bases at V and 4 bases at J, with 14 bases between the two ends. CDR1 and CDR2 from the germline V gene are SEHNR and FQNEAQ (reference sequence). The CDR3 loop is CASSRTRQSYGYTF. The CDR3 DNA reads TGTGCCAGCAGCCGTACTAGACAGAGCTATGGCTACACCTTC.

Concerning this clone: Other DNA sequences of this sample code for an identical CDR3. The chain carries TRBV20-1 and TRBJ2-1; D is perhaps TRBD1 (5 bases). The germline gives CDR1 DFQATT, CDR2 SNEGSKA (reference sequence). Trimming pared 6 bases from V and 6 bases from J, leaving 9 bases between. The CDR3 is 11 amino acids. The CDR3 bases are TGCAGTGCCTCCAGGGCCAATGAGCAGTTCTTC. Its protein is CSASRANEQFF.

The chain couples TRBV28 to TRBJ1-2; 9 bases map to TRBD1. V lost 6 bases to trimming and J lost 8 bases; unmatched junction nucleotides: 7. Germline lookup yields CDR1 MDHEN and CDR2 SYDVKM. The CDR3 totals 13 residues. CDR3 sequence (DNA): TGTGCCAGCAGGCCAGGACAGGGGAGCGGCTACACCTTC. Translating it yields CASRPGQGSGYTF.

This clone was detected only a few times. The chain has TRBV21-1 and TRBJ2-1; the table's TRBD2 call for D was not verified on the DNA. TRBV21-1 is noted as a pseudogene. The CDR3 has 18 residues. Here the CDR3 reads CASSKDRLAVSSYNEQFF. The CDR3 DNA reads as TGTGCCAGCAGCAAGGACCGACTAGCGGTGAGCTCCTACAATGAGCAGTTCTTC.

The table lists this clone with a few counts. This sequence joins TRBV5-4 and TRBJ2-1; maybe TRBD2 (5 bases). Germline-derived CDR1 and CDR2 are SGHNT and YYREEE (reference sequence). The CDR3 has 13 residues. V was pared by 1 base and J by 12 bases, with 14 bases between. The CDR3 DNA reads TGTGCCAGCAGCTTGTCCCAACTAGATTCGCAGTTCTTC. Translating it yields CASSLSQLDSQFF. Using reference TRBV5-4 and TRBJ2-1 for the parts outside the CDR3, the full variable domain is ETGVTQSPTHLIKTRGQQVTLRCSSQSGHNTVSWYQQALGQGPQFIFQYYREEENGRGNFPPRFSGLQFPNYSSELNVNALELDDSALYLCASSLSQLDSQFFGPGTRLTVL.

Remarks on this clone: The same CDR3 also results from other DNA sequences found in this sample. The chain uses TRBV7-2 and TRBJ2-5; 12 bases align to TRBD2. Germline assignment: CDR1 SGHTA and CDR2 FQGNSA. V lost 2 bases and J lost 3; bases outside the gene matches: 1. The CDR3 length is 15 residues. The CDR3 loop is CASSLTSGRKETQYF. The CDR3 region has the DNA TGTGCCAGCAGCTTAACTAGCGGGAGGAAAGAGACCCAGTACTTC.

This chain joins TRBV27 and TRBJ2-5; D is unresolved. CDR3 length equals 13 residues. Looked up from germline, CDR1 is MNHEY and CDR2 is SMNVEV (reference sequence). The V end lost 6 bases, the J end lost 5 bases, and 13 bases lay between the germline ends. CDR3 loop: CASSPRTGETQYF. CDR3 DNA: TGTGCCAGCAGCCCAAGGACCGGGGAGACCCAGTACTTC.

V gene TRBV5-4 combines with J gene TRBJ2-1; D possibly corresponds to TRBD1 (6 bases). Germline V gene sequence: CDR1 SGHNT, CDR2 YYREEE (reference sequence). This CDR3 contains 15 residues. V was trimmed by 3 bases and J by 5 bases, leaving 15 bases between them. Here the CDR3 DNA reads TGTGCCAGCAGCTCCCCGACAGGCGCTAACAATGAGCAGTTCTTC. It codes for CASSSPTGANNEQFF.

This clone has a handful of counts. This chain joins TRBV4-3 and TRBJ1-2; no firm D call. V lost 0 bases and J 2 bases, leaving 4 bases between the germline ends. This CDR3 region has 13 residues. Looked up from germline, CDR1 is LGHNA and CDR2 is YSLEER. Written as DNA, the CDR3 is TGCGCCAGCAGCCAAGAAGGAAACTATGGCTACACCTTC. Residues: CASSQEGNYGYTF.

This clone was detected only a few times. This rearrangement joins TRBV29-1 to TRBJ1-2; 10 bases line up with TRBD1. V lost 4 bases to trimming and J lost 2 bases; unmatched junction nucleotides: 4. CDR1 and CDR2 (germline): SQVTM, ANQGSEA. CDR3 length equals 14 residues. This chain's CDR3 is CSVAEGQGNYGYTF. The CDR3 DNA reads TGCAGCGTTGCTGAGGGACAGGGGAACTATGGCTACACCTTC.

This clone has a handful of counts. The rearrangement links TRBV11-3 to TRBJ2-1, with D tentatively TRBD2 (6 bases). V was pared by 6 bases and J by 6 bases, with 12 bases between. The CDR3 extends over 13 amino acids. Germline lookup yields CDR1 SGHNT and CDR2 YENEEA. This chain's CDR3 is CASRDSGLNEQFF. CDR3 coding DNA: TGTGCCAGCAGGGATAGCGGACTCAATGAGCAGTTCTTC.

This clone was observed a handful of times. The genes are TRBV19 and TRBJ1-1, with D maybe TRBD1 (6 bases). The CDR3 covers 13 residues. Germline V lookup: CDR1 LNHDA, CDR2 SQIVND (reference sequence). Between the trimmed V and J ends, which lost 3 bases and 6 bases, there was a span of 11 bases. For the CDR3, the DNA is TGTGCCAGTAGTATGGCCAGGGGAGCTGAAGCTTTCTTT. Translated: CASSMARGAEAFF.